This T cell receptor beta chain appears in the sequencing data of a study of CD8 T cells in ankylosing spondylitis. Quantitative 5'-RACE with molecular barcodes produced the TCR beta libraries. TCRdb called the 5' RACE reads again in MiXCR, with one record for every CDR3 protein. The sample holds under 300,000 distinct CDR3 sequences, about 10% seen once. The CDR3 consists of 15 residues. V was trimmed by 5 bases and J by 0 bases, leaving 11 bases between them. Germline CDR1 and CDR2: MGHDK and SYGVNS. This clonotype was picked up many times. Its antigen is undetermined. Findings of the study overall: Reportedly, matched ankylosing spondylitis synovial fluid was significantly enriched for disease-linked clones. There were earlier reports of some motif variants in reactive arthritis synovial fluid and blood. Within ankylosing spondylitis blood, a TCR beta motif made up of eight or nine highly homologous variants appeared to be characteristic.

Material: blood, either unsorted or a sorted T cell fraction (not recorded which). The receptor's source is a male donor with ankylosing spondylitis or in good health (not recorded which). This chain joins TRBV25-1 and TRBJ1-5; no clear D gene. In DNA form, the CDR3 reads TGTGCCAGCAGTAATGGCATTAATAGCAATCAGCCCCAGCATTTT. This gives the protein CASSNGINSNQPQHF.